The 9 T cell receptor beta chains below come from one sample, sequenced in a study of molecular identifiers for immune sequencing clone quantification (dated by TCRdb to 2016 to 2019). Preparation of the library involved PCR. The data were produced on an Illumina HiSeq 4000. The public reads were reprocessed in TCRdb via fastp at Q25 and MiXCR, keeping in-frame beta chains. Every CDR3 protein is listed once, alongside the most common genes and DNA of its rows. This sample gives 50,000 to 65,000 distinct CDR3 sequences in total; approximately 25% of them show up just once. In total, the top ten clones hold about 1.9% of the sample. Specimen: naive CD8+ T cells from blood, with Jurkat cell RNA spiked in. The sample's cell subset or site label is to be understood as: FACS-sorted CD8+CD4-CCR7+CD45RA+ naive T cells. These receptors came from a human donor in good health. Some libraries in this study had Jurkat cell RNA spiked in.

This clonotype came up many times. The J gene is TRBJ2-5, the V gene TRBV2; 7 bases are a match to TRBD2. This CDR3 has 15 residues. CDR1 SNHLY and CDR2 FYNNEI come from the germline V gene. V was pared by 2 bases and J by 0 bases, with 3 bases of the junction left unmatched. The CDR3 nucleotides are TGTGCCAGCAGTGAATCTAGCGGAGACCAAGAGACCCAGTACTTC. Translating it yields CASSESSGDQETQYF. The whole variable domain, filled in from reference TRBV2 and TRBJ2-5, reads EPEVTQTPSHQVTQMGQEVILRCVPISNHLYFYWYRQILGQKVEFLVSFYNNEISEKSEIFDDQFSVERPDGSNFTLKIRSTKLEDSAMYFCASSESSGDQETQYFGPGTRLLVL.

As for this clonotype: A read error is possible here, since a much larger clone lies one base away. This chain uses TRBV11-2 with TRBJ1-1, with D possibly being TRBD1 (6 bases). This CDR3 contains 14 residues. Germline V lookup: CDR1 SGHAT, CDR2 FQNNGV. The DNA of the CDR3 is TGTTCCAGCAGCTTAACGAGGGGGTATCCTGAAGCTTTCTTT. This encodes CSSSLTRGYPEAFF.

This clonotype was counted at least ten times. This rearrangement joins TRBV4-3 to TRBJ2-5; 16 bases map to TRBD2. Germline loops: CDR1 LGHNA, CDR2 YSLEER. The CDR3 totals 19 residues. Trimming cost V 3 bases and J 4 bases; bases outside gene matches: 11. The CDR3 loop reads CASSHDTGTSGRVGETQYF. CDR3 DNA sequence: TGCGCCAGCAGCCACGACACCGGGACTAGCGGGAGGGTTGGAGAGACCCAGTACTTC.

As for this clonotype: This could be a read error, since a much larger clone is one nucleotide away. The chain recombines TRBV14 with TRBJ2-1; D gene uncertain. The CDR3 runs to 14 residues. The V gene's germline CDR1 is SGHDN and CDR2 FVKESK. In DNA, the CDR3 is TGTGCCAGCAGCCAAGAACGGAGTGTTGGTGAGCAGATCTTC. Translating it yields CASSQERSVGEQIF.

In its sample, this clonotype was seen a few times. This chain connects TRBV11-3 to TRBJ1-1, with D possibly being TRBD1 (6 bases). The CDR3 consists of 14 residues. V was shortened by 1 base and J by 8 bases, with 14 bases between the two germline ends. The germline gives CDR1 SGHNT, CDR2 YENEEA. The CDR3 spells CASSLGGGASEAFF. The CDR3 nucleotides are TGTGCCAGCAGCTTAGGAGGGGGGGCGAGCGAAGCTTTCTTT. Full variable domain (missing parts from reference TRBV11-3 and TRBJ1-1): EAGVVQSPRYKIIEKKQPVAFWCNPISGHNTLYWYLQNLGQGPELLIRYENEEAVDDSQLPKDRFSAERLKGVDSTLKIQPAELGDSAVYLCASSLGGGASEAFFGQGTRLTVV.

Worth noting for this clonotype: This clone may be a read error of a much larger clone one base away. V usage is TRBV24-1 and J usage is TRBJ2-3; tentative D call: TRBD2 (5 bases). Looked up from germline, CDR1 is KGHDR and CDR2 is SFDVKD. Trimming took off 11 bases at V and 7 bases at J, with 21 bases between the two ends. The CDR3 is made up of 14 amino acids. CDR3 in amino acids: CAIEDRMRAYTQYF. DNA of the CDR3: TGTGCCATCGAGGACCGAATGAGGGCTTATACGCAGTATTTT.

Notes on this clonotype: A read error is possible here, since a much larger clone lies one base away. The gene calls are TRBV19 and TRBJ2-2, with a possible D match to TRBD2 (5 bases). Per germline, CDR1 LNHDA and CDR2 SQIVND (reference sequence). Trimming left V 3 bases short and J 5 bases short, with 7 bases between. CDR3 size: 13 residues. CDR3 coding DNA: TGTGCCAGTAGTATTGGAGGTACCGGGGAGCTGTTTTTT. Translation gives CASSIGGTGELFF.

This clonotype was recorded many times. The V call is TRBV12-3 or TRBV12-4, the J call TRBJ2-3; unclear D gene. This CDR3 is built from 14 residues. The V gene lost 7 bases and the J gene lost 0 bases, with 11 bases spanning the gap. The DNA for the CDR3 is TGTGCCAGCAAGGACGGCGCTAGCACAGATACGCAGTATTTT. Its translation is CASKDGASTDTQYF.

This clonotype has ten or more counts. V is TRBV7-9 and J is TRBJ2-3, with 10 bases identical to TRBD2. There are 17 residues in the CDR3. V was clipped by 4 bases and J by 3 bases; unmatched bases: 10. In germline, CDR1 is SEHNR, CDR2 FQNEAQ (reference sequence). DNA of the CDR3: TGTGCCAGCAGCTCCCCGCTCCTAGCGGGAGTAACAGATACGCAGTATTTT. This gives the protein CASSSPLLAGVTDTQYF.